These 28 T cell receptor beta chains originate from one sample sequenced in a study of post-analysis software for immune sequencing data (dated by TCRdb to about 2015). Results and caveats for the whole study, not just this receptor: Patients showed significantly higher frequencies than controls for a handful of TRBV segments, among them TRBV5-6, TRBV5-1 and TRBV20-1.

Receptors were amplified or captured by PCR. Sequenced using an Illumina HiSeq 2500. Unique molecular identifiers were incorporated into TCR beta cDNA libraries to reduce PCR and sequencing biases. Using fastp at Q25 and MiXCR, TCRdb reprocessed the public reads and kept productive beta chains. Rows with a matching CDR3 protein are joined into one entry that keeps the most common DNA and genes. This sample gives almost 700,000 distinct CDR3 sequences in total; 55% to 70% of them show up just once. 11% of the sample is taken by the ten largest. The antigens for these receptors are not known. The sample taken for sequencing was blood. The receptors were gathered from a girl aged 2 to 9 with multiple sclerosis.

The CDR3 nucleotides are TGTGCCAGCAGCTTTTTCACCGGGGGTAGCACAGATACGCAGTATTTT. It specifies CASSFFTGGSTDTQYF. This rearrangement joins TRBV5-5 to TRBJ2-3; a possible D gene is TRBD2 (6 bases). V shed 2 bases and J shed 0 bases, with 13 bases lying between them. Germline lookup yields CDR1 SGHKS and CDR2 YYEKEE (reference sequence). This CDR3 region has 16 residues.

The chain has TRBV5-5 and TRBJ1-5; D unresolved. Germline V lookup: CDR1 SGHKS, CDR2 YYEKEE (reference sequence). V lost 0 bases and J 0 bases, leaving 7 bases between the germline ends. This CDR3 has 15 residues. The DNA for the CDR3 is TGTGCCAGCAGCTTGGAGGGTTATAGCAATCAGCCCCAGCATTTT. It encodes CASSLEGYSNQPQHF.

The rearrangement uses TRBV6-2 or TRBV6-3 and TRBJ2-4; D unclear. The length of the CDR3 is 16 residues. The germline V and J ends were trimmed by 2 bases and 1 base, with 12 bases remaining between them. Germline lookup yields CDR1 MNHEY and CDR2 SVGEGT. CDR3 in amino acids: CASSYSVSRAKNIQYF. DNA for the CDR3: TGTGCCAGCAGTTACAGCGTATCTCGCGCCAAAAACATTCAGTACTTC.

This sequence joins TRBV5-1 and TRBJ2-7, with 7 bases lining up with TRBD1. The J call may be in error: the DNA end matches TRBJ2-5 better. This CDR3 has 14 amino acids. Germline V lookup: CDR1 SGHRS, CDR2 YFSETQ. As DNA, the CDR3 is TGCGCCAGCAGCTTGAACAGGGGAATGGAGACCCAGTACTTC. Translated: CASSLNRGMETQYF.

The rearrangement links TRBV20-1 to TRBJ1-5, with unresolved D. V was clipped by 4 bases and J by 3 bases, with 16 bases between them. This CDR3 spans 15 amino acids. CDR1 is DFQATT and CDR2 is SNEGSKA in the germline V gene (reference sequence). CDR3 DNA: TGCAGTGCTATGGCGAGAGCTGGATTCAATCAGCCCCAGCATTTT. Translating gives CSAMARAGFNQPQHF.

This clonotype came up a few times. V is TRBV7-2 and J is TRBJ2-7; D gene ambiguous. The CDR3 loop spans 18 amino acids. Germline CDR1 and CDR2: SGHTA and FQGNSA. The V gene lost 3 bases and the J gene lost 0 bases, with 21 bases spanning the gap. Written as DNA, the CDR3 is TGTGCCAGCAGCTTGTCGGGCAGGCACAAGTGGGGCTCCTACGAGCAGTACTTC. Its protein is CASSLSGRHKWGSYEQYF. The full variable domain, rest sourced from reference TRBV7-2 and TRBJ2-7, is GAGVSQSPSNKVTEKGKDVELRCDPISGHTALYWYRQSLGQGLEFLIYFQGNSAPDKSGLPSDRFSAERTGGSVSTLTIQRTQQEDSAVYLCASSLSGRHKWGSYEQYFGPGTRLTVT.

The gene calls are TRBV6-6 and TRBJ2-1; D is unclear. With 0 bases removed from V and 7 bases from J, the gap between germline ends came to 19 bases. Germline CDR1 reads MNHNY; CDR2 reads SVGAGI (reference sequence). The CDR3 runs to 17 residues. The CDR3 loop is CASSYSTAPEGLNEQFF. The CDR3, as DNA: TGTGCCAGCAGTTACTCGACGGCACCCGAAGGGTTGAATGAGCAGTTCTTC.

In this sample, this clonotype turned up once. CDR3 amino acids: CAISERGDEQFF. The CDR3 bases are TGTGCCATCAGTGAGAGGGGGGATGAGCAGTTCTTC. The chain combines TRBV10-3 with TRBJ2-1; D may match TRBD1 or TRBD2 (6 bases each). V was pared by 2 bases and J by 8 bases, with 7 bases between. The CDR3 loop spans 12 amino acids. CDR1 and CDR2 from the germline V gene are ENHRY and SYGVKD.

The genes are TRBV7-9 and TRBJ1-4; the D gene is possibly TRBD1 (6 bases). The length of the CDR3 is 14 residues. Germline CDR1 SEHNR, CDR2 FQNEAQ (reference sequence). Between the trimmed V and J ends, which lost 5 bases and 3 bases, there was a span of 10 bases. Here the CDR3 reads CASSAQGANEKLFF. In DNA, the CDR3 is TGTGCCAGCAGCGCACAGGGTGCTAATGAAAAACTGTTTTTT.

This clonotype has just a few counts. The chain links TRBV6-2 or TRBV6-3 to TRBJ1-2, with no clear D. Germline CDR1 reads MNHEY; CDR2 reads SVGEGT. V dropped 2 bases and J dropped 4 bases, with 14 bases sitting between them. The length of the CDR3 is 15 residues. The CDR3 spells CASSYVAVSIYGYTF. The DNA of the CDR3 is TGTGCCAGCAGTTACGTGGCAGTTTCTATCTATGGCTACACCTTC.

V is TRBV7-2 and J is TRBJ2-1; D unresolved. V was pared by 5 bases and J by 3 bases, with 17 bases between. This CDR3 is 16 amino acids long. Per the germline V gene, CDR1 is SGHTA and CDR2 is FQGNSA. DNA of the CDR3: TGTGCCAGCAGCCCAGAGGAACGCCCATTCTACAATGAGCAGTTCTTC. Translated: CASSPEERPFYNEQFF.

The rearrangement links TRBV20-1 to TRBJ2-1; 8 bases map to TRBD2. This CDR3 region has 14 residues. The V gene's germline CDR1 is DFQATT and CDR2 SNEGSKA (reference sequence). The trim removed 7 bases at V and 0 bases at J, leaving 5 bases unmatched. CDR3 sequence reads: CSVNSGNSYNEQFF. The CDR3 region has the DNA TGCAGTGTAAATAGCGGGAACTCCTACAATGAGCAGTTCTTC.

V and J are TRBV27 and TRBJ2-1; 8 nucleotides line up with TRBD2. The CDR3 is 14 residues long. The ends lost 4 bases at V and 8 bases at J; junction bases unmatched: 7. Germline loops: CDR1 MNHEY, CDR2 SMNVEV (reference sequence). The CDR3 reads CASSSGTSGDEQFF. Written as DNA, the CDR3 is TGTGCCAGCAGTTCCGGCACTAGCGGCGATGAGCAGTTCTTC.

The chain joins TRBV5-1 to TRBJ2-3; 7 bases agree with TRBD2. The V gene's germline CDR1 is SGHRS and CDR2 YFSETQ. V shed 6 bases and J 3 bases; nucleotides not matched to a gene: 10. The CDR3 length is 15 residues. CDR3 residues: CASTTDGRGTDTQYF. As DNA, the CDR3 is TGCGCCAGCACCACGGACGGGCGGGGGACAGATACGCAGTATTTT.

The chain uses TRBV9 and TRBJ2-7; 12 bases match TRBD2. Germline V CDR1 and CDR2: SGDLS, YYNGEE. V was pared by 3 bases and J by 4 bases, with 11 bases of the junction left unmatched. The CDR3 spans 17 residues. Here the CDR3 reads CASSAALTSGRRYEQYF. For the CDR3, the DNA is TGTGCCAGCAGCGCGGCCCTCACTAGCGGGAGGAGGTACGAGCAGTACTTC.

This clonotype has only a few counts. The chain recombines TRBV27 with TRBJ2-3, with unresolved D. The germline CDR1 and CDR2 sequences are MNHEY and SMNVEV (reference sequence). V was cut by 2 bases and J by 3 bases, with 9 bases left in between. The CDR3 is 14 amino acids. This CDR3 is CASSLNSLTDTQYF. CDR3 coding DNA: TGTGCCAGCAGTTTAAATTCTTTGACAGATACGCAGTATTTT.

Many counts were recorded for this clonotype. This chain uses TRBV6-4 with TRBJ2-6, with D maybe TRBD1 (5 bases). Germline-derived CDR1 and CDR2 are MRHNA and SNTAGT. CDR3 length: 16 amino acids. With 3 bases removed from V and 0 bases from J, the gap between germline ends came to 9 bases. CDR3 region: CASSEQGDSGANVLTF. The CDR3 coding sequence is TGTGCCAGCAGTGAACAAGGGGACTCTGGGGCCAACGTCCTGACTTTC.

For this clonotype: Germline is not matched at one junction end, which may reflect a read error. This rearrangement joins TRBV5-1 to TRBJ1-2; D call uncertain. CDR1 is SGHRS, CDR2 YFSETQ, per germline. This CDR3 has 13 residues. The CDR3 nucleotides read TGCGCCAGCAACTTGCAGGAGGGCTATGGCTACACCTTC. It codes for CASNLQEGYGYTF. Filled out from reference TRBV5-1 and TRBJ1-2, the complete variable domain reads KAGVTQTPRYLIKTRGQQVTLSCSPISGHRSVSWYQQTPGQGLQFLFEYFSETQRNKGNFPGRFSGRQFSNSRSEMNVSTLELGDSALYLCASNLQEGYGYTFGSGTRLTVV.

Only a few counts were recorded for this clonotype. The J gene is TRBJ2-2, the V gene TRBV6-6; 7 nucleotides agree with TRBD1. V lost 2 bases, J lost 1 base, and 1 base stayed unmatched. This CDR3 is built from 15 residues. Germline V gene data show CDR1 as MNHNY and CDR2 as SVGAGI (reference sequence). The CDR3 region has the DNA TGTGCCAGCAGTTACAGGGACAGGAACACCGGGGAGCTGTTTTTT. Translation gives CASSYRDRNTGELFF.

The rearrangement joins TRBV5-6 to TRBJ2-7; D is uncertain. In germline, CDR1 is SGHDT, CDR2 YYEEEE. CDR3 size: 15 residues. V was shortened by 0 bases and J by 6 bases, with 16 bases between the two germline ends. The CDR3 sequence: CASSLATAVLGEQYF. In DNA, the CDR3 is TGTGCCAGCAGCTTGGCGACGGCAGTGTTAGGCGAGCAGTACTTC.

This clonotype appeared a single time. This rearrangement joins TRBV6-1 to TRBJ2-3; the match to TRBD2 covers 10 bases. The J segment lost 1 base and the V segment lost 6 bases, leaving 4 bases of the junction unmatched. Germline values: CDR1 MNHNS, CDR2 SASEGT. The CDR3 has 15 residues. CDR3 coding DNA: TGTGCCAGCAGCGGGACTAGCGTACGCACAGATACGCAGTATTTT. This sequence encodes CASSGTSVRTDTQYF.

The sample holds a few counts of this clonotype. This sequence joins TRBV7-3 and TRBJ2-1, with D uncertain. CDR3 length equals 13 residues. Per germline, CDR1 SGHTA and CDR2 FQGTGA. Trimming removed 5 bases at V and 9 bases at J, with 14 bases between. The DNA for the CDR3 is TGTGCCAGCAGCCCACTAAGGGATGGTGAGCAGTTCTTC. Translation gives CASSPLRDGEQFF.

The J gene is TRBJ1-2, the V gene TRBV5-1, with a tentative D call TRBD1 (5 bases). This CDR3 has 15 amino acids. Looked up from germline, CDR1 is SGHRS and CDR2 is YFSETQ. Trimming shortened V by 4 bases and J by 2 bases, and 15 bases separated the two germline ends. In DNA form, the CDR3 reads TGCGCCAGCAGCATAGGGGCCGAAGGAAACTATGGCTACACCTTC. Protein sequence: CASSIGAEGNYGYTF.

This clonotype was seen only once. J is TRBJ2-5 and V is TRBV7-9; tentative D call: TRBD1 (5 bases). The DNA end is more similar to TRBJ2-7, so the J call may be wrong. The CDR3 is 14 amino acids. Germline V gives CDR1 SEHNR, CDR2 FQNEAQ (reference sequence). The CDR3 loop is CASSLGSGFHEQYF. As DNA, the CDR3 is TGTGCCAGCAGCTTAGGGTCAGGGTTCCACGAGCAGTACTTC.

The chain couples TRBV3-1 to TRBJ2-7, with D possibly TRBD1 on 6 matching bases. Trimming cost V 4 bases and J 3 bases, with 16 bases left between them. CDR1 is LGHDT and CDR2 is YNNKEL in the germline V gene (reference sequence). This CDR3 spans 15 amino acids. The CDR3 nucleotides are TGTGCCAGCAGCCTCGCAGATGAGGACAGCTACGAGCAGTACTTC. Translation gives CASSLADEDSYEQYF.

This chain links TRBV20-1 with TRBJ2-1; TRBD2 aligns across 10 bases. From germline, CDR1 is DFQATT and CDR2 SNEGSKA (reference sequence). V lost 1 base and J lost 7; bases outside the gene matches: 7. CDR3 length equals 15 residues. The DNA of the CDR3 is TGCAGTGCTAGAGTAGGGACTAGCGCAGGTAATGAGCAGTTCTTC. As protein: CSARVGTSAGNEQFF.

The V and J genes are TRBV5-6 and TRBJ2-5; D is unclear. The CDR3 has 13 residues. V lost 0 bases and J lost 11, with 14 bases in between. The V gene's germline CDR1 is SGHDT and CDR2 YYEEEE. In DNA, the CDR3 is TGTGCCAGCAGCTTGGGGGTGGGAATTGAGCAGTACTTC. Its protein product is CASSLGVGIEQYF.

The chain is built from TRBV4-1 and TRBJ2-5; tentative D call: TRBD2 (5 bases). V shed 0 bases and J shed 4 bases, with 9 bases lying between them. The CDR3 is made up of 14 amino acids. The germline V gene has CDR1 MGHRA and CDR2 YSYEKL. The CDR3 reads CASSQDREGETQYF. The CDR3 nucleotides read TGCGCCAGCAGCCAAGATCGGGAAGGAGAGACCCAGTACTTC.